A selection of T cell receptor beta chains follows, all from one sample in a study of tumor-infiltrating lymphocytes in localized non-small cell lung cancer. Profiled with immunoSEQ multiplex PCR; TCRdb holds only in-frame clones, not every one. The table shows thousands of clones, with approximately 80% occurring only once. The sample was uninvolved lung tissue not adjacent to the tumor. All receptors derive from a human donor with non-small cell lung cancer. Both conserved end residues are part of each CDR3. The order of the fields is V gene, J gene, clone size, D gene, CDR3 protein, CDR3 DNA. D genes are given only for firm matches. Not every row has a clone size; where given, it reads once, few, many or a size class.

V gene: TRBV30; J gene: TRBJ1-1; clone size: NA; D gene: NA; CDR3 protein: CAVALGLGTEAFF; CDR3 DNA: TGTGCCGTGGCCCTCGGCTTGGGGACTGAAGCTTTCTTT
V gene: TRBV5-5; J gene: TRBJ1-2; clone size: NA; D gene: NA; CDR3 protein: CASSLDIGGYTF; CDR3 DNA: TGTGCCAGCAGCTTAGACATCGGGGGCTACACCTTC
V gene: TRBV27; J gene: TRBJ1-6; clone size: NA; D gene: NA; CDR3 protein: CASSLRQPALNSPLHF; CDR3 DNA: TGTGCCAGCAGTTTAAGACAGCCAGCATTAAATTCACCCCTCCACTTT
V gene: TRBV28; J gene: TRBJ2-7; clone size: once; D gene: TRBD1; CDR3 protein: CASSVPRGSYEQYF; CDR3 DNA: TGTGCCAGCAGTGTTCCCAGGGGGTCCTACGAGCAGTACTTC
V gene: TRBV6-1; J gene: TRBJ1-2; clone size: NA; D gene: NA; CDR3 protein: CAVSPAGEGVGYTF; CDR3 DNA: TGTGCCGTATCGCCCGCGGGGGAAGGTGTGGGCTACACCTTC
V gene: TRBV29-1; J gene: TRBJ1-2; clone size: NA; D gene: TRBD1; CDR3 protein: CSVLGTGELGYTF; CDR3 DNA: TGCAGCGTCCTCGGGACAGGGGAGCTCGGCTACACCTTC
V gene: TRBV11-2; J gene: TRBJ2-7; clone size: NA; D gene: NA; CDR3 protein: CASSLDAQRKGEQYF; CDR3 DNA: TGTGCCAGCAGCTTAGATGCCCAGAGGAAAGGCGAGCAGTACTTC
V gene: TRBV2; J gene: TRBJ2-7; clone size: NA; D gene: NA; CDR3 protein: CASSESLLSSYEQYF; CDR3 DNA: TGTGCCAGCAGTGAGTCGCTGCTTAGCTCCTACGAGCAGTACTTC
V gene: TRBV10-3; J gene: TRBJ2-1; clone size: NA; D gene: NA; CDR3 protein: CASRADYNEQFF; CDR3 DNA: TGTGCCTCCAGGGCGGATTACAATGAGCAGTTCTTC
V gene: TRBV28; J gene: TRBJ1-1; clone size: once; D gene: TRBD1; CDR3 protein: CASSLTGGQDEAFF; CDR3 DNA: TGTGCCAGCAGTTTGACAGGGGGCCAGGATGAAGCTTTCTTT
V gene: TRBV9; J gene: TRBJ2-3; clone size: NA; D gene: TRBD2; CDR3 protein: CASSAGTSGYSTDTQYF; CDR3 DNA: TGTGCCAGCAGCGCAGGGACTAGCGGTTACAGCACAGATACGCAGTATTTT
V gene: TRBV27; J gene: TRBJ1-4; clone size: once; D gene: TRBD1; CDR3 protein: CASSPDRASVEKLFF; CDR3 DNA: TGTGCCAGCAGTCCCGACAGGGCCTCGGTTGAAAAACTGTTTTTT
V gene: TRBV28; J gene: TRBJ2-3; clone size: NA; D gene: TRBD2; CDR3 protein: CASSSGGSTDTQYF; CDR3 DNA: TGTGCCAGCAGTTCGGGGGGTAGCACAGATACGCAGTATTTT
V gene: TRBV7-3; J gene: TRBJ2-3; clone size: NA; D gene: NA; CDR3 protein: CASSFGGPTDTQYF; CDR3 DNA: TGTGCCAGCAGCTTCGGGGGGCCCACAGATACGCAGTATTTT
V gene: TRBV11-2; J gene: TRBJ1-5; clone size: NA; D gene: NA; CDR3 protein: CASSLDNQPQHF; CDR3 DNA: TGTGCCAGCAGCTTAGACAATCAGCCCCAGCATTTT
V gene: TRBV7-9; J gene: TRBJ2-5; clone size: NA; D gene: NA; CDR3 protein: CASSLMDGGETQYF; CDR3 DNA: TGTGCCAGCAGCTTAATGGACGGGGGTGAGACCCAGTACTTC
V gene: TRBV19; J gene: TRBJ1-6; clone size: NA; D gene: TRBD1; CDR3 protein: CASSPRLDRGVNSPLHF; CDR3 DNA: TGTGCCAGTAGTCCTCGATTGGACAGGGGAGTAAATTCACCCCTCCACTTT
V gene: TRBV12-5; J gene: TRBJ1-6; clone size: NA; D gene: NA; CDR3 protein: CASGPSGWASYNSPLHF; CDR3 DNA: TGTGCTAGTGGACCCTCCGGTTGGGCAAGTTATAATTCACCCCTCCACTTT
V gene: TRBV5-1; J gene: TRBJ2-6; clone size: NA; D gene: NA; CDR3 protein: CASVEEIPGANVLTF; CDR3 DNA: TGCGCCAGCGTTGAAGAGATCCCTGGGGCCAACGTCCTGACTTTC
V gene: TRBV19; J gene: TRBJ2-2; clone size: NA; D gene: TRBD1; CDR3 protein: CASNPRQGATGELFF; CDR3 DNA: TGTGCCAGTAACCCTCGACAGGGGGCGACCGGGGAGCTGTTTTTT
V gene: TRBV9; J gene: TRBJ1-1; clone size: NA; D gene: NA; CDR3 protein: CASSVRRNTEAFF; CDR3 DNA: TGTGCCAGCAGCGTTCGACGGAACACTGAAGCTTTCTTT
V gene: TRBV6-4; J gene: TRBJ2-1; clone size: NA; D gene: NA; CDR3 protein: CASSIHGTASSYNEQFF; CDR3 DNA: TGTGCCAGCAGTATCCATGGGACGGCCAGCTCCTACAATGAGCAGTTCTTC
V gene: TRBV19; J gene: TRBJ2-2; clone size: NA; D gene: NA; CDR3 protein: CASSKGDTGELFF; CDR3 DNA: TGTGCCAGTAGTAAGGGAGACACCGGGGAGCTGTTTTTT
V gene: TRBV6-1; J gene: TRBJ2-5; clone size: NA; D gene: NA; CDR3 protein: CASSEGQGSQETQYF; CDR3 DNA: TGTGCCAGCAGTGAAGGGCAGGGGTCCCAAGAGACCCAGTACTTC
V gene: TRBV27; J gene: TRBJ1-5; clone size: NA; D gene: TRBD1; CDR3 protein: CASSFLPTGEGNQPQHF; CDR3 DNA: TGTGCCAGCAGTTTTCTTCCGACAGGGGAGGGAAATCAGCCCCAGCATTTT
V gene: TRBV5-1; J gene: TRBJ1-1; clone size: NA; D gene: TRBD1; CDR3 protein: CASNKDRGNTEAFF; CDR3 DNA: TGCGCCAGCAATAAGGACAGGGGGAACACTGAAGCTTTCTTT
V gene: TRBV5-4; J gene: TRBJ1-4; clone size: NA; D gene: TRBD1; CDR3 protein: CASSLARGGGATNEKLFF; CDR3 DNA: TGTGCCAGCAGCTTGGCCAGGGGAGGGGGCGCAACTAATGAAAAACTGTTTTTT
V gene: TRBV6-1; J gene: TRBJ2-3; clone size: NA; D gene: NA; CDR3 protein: CASSERVSTSTDTQYF; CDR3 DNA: TGTGCCAGCAGTGAAAGGGTTAGCACGAGCACAGATACGCAGTATTTT
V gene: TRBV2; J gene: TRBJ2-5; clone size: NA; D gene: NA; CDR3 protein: CASSRTVYEETQYF; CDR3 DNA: TGTGCCAGCAGCAGGACAGTGTATGAAGAGACCCAGTACTTC
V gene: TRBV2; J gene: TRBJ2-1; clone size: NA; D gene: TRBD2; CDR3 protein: CASSDRITSGGYNEQFF; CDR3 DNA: TGTGCCAGCAGTGATCGGATTACTAGCGGGGGTTACAATGAGCAGTTCTTC
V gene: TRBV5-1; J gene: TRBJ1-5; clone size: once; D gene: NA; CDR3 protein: CASSLGTGNQPQHF; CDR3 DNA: TGCGCCAGCAGCTTGGGGACAGGCAATCAGCCCCAGCATTTT
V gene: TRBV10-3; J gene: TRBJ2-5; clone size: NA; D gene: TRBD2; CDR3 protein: CAISGGGQETQYF; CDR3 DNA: TGTGCCATCAGTGGGGGGGGCCAAGAGACCCAGTACTTC